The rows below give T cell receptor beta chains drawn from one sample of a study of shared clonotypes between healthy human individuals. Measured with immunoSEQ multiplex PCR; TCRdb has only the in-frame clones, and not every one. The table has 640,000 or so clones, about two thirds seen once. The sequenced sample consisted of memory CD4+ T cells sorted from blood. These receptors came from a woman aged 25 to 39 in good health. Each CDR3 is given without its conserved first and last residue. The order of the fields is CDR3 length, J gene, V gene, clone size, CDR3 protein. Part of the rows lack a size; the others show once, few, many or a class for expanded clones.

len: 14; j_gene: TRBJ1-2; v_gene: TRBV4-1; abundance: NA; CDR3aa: ASSQEQGQWNYGYT
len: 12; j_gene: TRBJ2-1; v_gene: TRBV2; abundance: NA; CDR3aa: ASSEGTTYNEQF
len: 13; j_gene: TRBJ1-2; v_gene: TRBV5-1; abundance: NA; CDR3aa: ASSMGQWGPYGYT
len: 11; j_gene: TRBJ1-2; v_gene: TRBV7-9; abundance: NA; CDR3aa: ASSLEGLYGYT
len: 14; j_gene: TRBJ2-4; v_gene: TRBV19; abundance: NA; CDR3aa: ASSPRLSLAKNIQY
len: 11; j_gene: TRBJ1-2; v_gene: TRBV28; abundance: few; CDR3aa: ASMTGNYYGYT
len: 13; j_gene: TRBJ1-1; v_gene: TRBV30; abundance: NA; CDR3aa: AWRIRSGRNTEAF
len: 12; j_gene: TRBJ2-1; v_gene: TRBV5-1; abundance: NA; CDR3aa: ASSAADSYNEQF
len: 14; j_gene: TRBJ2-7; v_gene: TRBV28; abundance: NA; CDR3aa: ASSAISGTVSYEQY
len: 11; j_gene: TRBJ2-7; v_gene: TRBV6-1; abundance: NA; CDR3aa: AGGKTSSYEQY
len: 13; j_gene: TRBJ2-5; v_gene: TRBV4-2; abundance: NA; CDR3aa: ASSQAVQGAETQY
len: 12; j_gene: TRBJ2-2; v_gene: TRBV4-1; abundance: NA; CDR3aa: ASSAGGGTGELF
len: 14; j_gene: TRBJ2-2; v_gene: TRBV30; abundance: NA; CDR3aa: AWSVGVTLHTGELF
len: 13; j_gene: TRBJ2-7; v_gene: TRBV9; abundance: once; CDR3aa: ASSVQGHGNYEQY
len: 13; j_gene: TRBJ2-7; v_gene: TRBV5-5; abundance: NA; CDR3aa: ASSRDGTGDSEQY
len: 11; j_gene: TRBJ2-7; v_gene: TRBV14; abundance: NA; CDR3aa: ASSFTSSYEQY
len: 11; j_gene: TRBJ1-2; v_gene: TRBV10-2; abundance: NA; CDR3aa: ASRSGTAYGYT
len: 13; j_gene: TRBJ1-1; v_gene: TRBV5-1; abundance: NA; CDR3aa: ASSSEPIGNTEAF
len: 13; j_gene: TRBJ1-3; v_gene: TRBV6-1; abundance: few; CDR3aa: LTGGASRFGNTIY
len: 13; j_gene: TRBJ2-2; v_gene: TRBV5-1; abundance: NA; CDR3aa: ASSFSGGVTGELF
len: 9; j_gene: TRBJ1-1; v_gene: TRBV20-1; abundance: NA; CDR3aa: SARPNTEAF
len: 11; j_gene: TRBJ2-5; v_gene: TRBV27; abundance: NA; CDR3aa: ARDGSSGETQY
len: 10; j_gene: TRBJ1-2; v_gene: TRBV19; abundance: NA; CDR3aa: ASSTRPGGYT
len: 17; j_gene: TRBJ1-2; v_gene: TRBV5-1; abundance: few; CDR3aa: ASSLGVGQGREAKHGYT
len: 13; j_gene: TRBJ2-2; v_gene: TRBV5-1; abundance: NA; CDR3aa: ASSLNRGITGELF
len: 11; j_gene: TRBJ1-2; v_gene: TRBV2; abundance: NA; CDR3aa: ASSRGQGYGYT
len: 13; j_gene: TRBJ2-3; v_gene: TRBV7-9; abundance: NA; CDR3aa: ASSPTSRGADTQY
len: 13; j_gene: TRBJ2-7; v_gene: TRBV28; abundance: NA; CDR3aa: ASSLGATGGREQY
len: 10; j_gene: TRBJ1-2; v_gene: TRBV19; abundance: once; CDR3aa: ASSWDYYGYT
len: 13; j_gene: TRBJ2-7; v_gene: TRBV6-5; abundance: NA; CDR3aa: ASSSPASGGYEQY
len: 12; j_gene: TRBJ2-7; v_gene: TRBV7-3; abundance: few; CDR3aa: ASSPWDRESEQY
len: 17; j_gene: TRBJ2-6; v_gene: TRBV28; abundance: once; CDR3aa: ASSSRSFGGSSGANVLT
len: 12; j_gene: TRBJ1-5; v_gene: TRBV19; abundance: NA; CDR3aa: ASSAQGANQPQH
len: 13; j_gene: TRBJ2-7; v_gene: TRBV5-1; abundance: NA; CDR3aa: ASSPLPGQGHEQY
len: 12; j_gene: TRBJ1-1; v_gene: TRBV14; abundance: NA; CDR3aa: ASSQVGPGTEAF
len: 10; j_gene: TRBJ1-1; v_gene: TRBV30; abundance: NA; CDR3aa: AWSRRGTEAF
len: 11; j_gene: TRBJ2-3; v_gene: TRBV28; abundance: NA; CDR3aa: ASSPRTGNTQY
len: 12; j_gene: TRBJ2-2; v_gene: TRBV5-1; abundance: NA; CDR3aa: ASSSKLNTGELF
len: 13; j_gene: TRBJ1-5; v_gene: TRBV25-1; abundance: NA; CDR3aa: ASSQGGTAGQPQH
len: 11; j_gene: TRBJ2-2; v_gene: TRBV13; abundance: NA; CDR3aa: ASSKQGTGELF
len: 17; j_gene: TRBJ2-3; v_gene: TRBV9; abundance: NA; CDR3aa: ASSVATGMGQGFTDTQY
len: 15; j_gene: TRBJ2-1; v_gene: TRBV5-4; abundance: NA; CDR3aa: ASSLDQGQGNYNEQF
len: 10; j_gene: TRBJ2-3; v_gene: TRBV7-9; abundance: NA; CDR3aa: ASSYRGDTQY
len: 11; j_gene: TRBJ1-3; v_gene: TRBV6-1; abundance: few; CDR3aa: ASSETEGNTIY
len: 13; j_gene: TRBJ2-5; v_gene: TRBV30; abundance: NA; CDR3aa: AWSVGLAGAETQY
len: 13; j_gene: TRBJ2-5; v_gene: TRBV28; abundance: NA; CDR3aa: ASSLPGLAGDEQY
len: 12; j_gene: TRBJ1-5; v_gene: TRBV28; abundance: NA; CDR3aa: ASSFSDANQPQH
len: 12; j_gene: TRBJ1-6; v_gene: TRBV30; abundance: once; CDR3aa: AWSVRQINSPLH
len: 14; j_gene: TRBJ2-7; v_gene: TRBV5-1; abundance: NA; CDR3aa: ASSRGTGSLEGEQY
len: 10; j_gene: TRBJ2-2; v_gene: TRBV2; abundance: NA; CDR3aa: ATRRDTGELF